This entry lists 17 T cell receptor beta chains sequenced from one sample in a study of T cells in Graves' hyperthyroidism and ophthalmopathy. Template material for amplifying TCR beta CDR3 regions consisted of RNA transcripts. The HTBI primer set drove a first-round RT-PCR of the TCR CDR3. One entry per CDR3 protein, called by TCRdb with MiXCR from the multiplex PCR reads. Among some 720,000 distinct CDR3 sequences listed, over 15% were seen once. Sequenced input: blood. The receptors were gathered from a man aged 18 to 30 with Graves' hyperthyroidism.

This clonotype has ten or more counts. V usage is TRBV3-1 and J usage is TRBJ1-1; 7 positions match TRBD1. The V gene's germline CDR1 is LGHDT and CDR2 YNNKEL (reference sequence). V gave up 3 bases and J gave up 3 bases; unmatched junction bases: 13. This CDR3 has 17 amino acids. The CDR3 nucleotides are TGTGCCAGCAGCCAGACCCCCGGGACTACAGGGGACACTGAAGCTTTCTTT. Translating it yields CASSQTPGTTGDTEAFF.

A few counts support this clonotype. The V gene is TRBV18, the J gene TRBJ2-2; no clear D. Per germline, CDR1 KGHSH and CDR2 LQKENI. The CDR3 is 12 residues long. Trimming stripped 8 bases from V and 2 bases from J, with 6 bases between. CDR3 in amino acids: CASTRNTGELFF. Here the CDR3 DNA reads TGTGCCAGCACCCGAAACACCGGGGAGCTGTTTTTT.

This clonotype was counted many times. V gene TRBV5-1 combines with J gene TRBJ2-2; 9 nucleotides align to TRBD2. CDR3 length: 16 amino acids. J was trimmed by 4 bases and V by 4 bases; bases with no gene match: 8. The germline gives CDR1 SGHRS, CDR2 YFSETQ. CDR3 coding DNA: TGCGCCAGCAGCATAGCGGGAGAGGGCGGCACCGGGGAGCTGTTTTTT. As protein: CASSIAGEGGTGELFF.

This clonotype was picked up many times. The chain carries TRBV2 and TRBJ2-5; 11 bases line up with TRBD1. CDR1 and CDR2 (germline): SNHLY, FYNNEI. The CDR3 spans 13 residues. The V and J ends lost 8 bases and 4 bases, in that order; junction bases with no gene match: 3. CDR3 in DNA: TGTGCCAGCTCGGACAGGGGGCTAGAGACCCAGTACTTC. It yields the protein CASSDRGLETQYF.

This clonotype was found a few times. V usage is TRBV10-3 and J usage is TRBJ2-6; D gene unclear. This CDR3 is built from 15 residues. V lost 4 bases, J lost 0 bases, and 7 bases lay in between. CDR1 is ENHRY and CDR2 is SYGVKD in the germline V gene. The chain's CDR3 is CAISGTNSGANVLTF. The CDR3 DNA is TGTGCCATCAGTGGTACGAACTCTGGGGCCAACGTCCTGACTTTC.

The chain uses TRBV20-1 and TRBJ1-2; 10 bases line up with TRBD1. Germline-derived CDR1 and CDR2 are DFQATT and SNEGSKA (reference sequence). V dropped 0 bases and J dropped 5; count of bases not matched to a gene: 6. CDR3 size: 15 residues. The CDR3 sequence: CSARDHGQGVYGYTF. DNA for the CDR3: TGCAGTGCTAGAGATCACGGACAGGGGGTTTATGGCTACACCTTC.

This clonotype was recorded many times. This sequence joins TRBV7-9 and TRBJ2-1; unclear D gene. Per germline, CDR1 SEHNR and CDR2 FQNEAQ (reference sequence). The CDR3 has 11 residues. Trimming took off 0 bases at V and 8 bases at J, with 2 bases between the two ends. CDR3 residues: CASSLAYEQFF. Written as DNA, the CDR3 is TGTGCCAGCAGCTTAGCGTATGAGCAGTTCTTC. The full variable domain, with the rest looked up from reference TRBV7-9 and TRBJ2-1, is DTGVSQNPRHKITKRGQNVTFRCDPISEHNRLYWYRQTLGQGPEFLTYFQNEAQLEKSRLLSDRFSAERPKGSFSTLEIQRTEQGDSAMYLCASSLAYEQFFGPGTRLTVL.

This clonotype was observed many times. The chain recombines TRBV5-5 with TRBJ1-1, with a possible D match to TRBD1 (5 bases). Germline V gene sequence: CDR1 SGHKS, CDR2 YYEKEE (reference sequence). This CDR3 has 15 amino acids. The V end was cut by 4 bases, the J end by 0 bases, with 13 bases between. The CDR3 region has the DNA TGTGCCAGCAGCCCGAATGGGGCCATGAACACTGAAGCTTTCTTT. Its translation: CASSPNGAMNTEAFF.

The V gene is TRBV3-2, the J gene TRBJ2-7; the table's D gene call, TRBD2, was not cross checked with the DNA. TRBV3-2 is a recognized pseudogene. This CDR3 is 14 amino acids long. The DNA for the CDR3 is TGTGCCAGCAAACGGGAGGGCTCTACCTACGAGCAGTACTTC. The encoded protein is CASKREGSTYEQYF.

This rearrangement joins TRBV6-1 to TRBJ2-7; 9 nucleotides match TRBD2. The trim removed 1 base at V and 2 bases at J, leaving 3 bases unmatched. Per germline, CDR1 MNHNS and CDR2 SASEGT. This CDR3 is built from 15 residues. As DNA, the CDR3 is TGTGCCAGCAGTGAAGGGACTAGCGTCGCCTACGAGCAGTACTTC. It yields the protein CASSEGTSVAYEQYF.

To note about this clonotype: This may come from a read error, since a much larger clone is one base off. The chain recombines TRBV9 with TRBJ2-1; unclear D gene. CDR1 and CDR2 from the germline V gene are SGDLS and YYNGEE. This CDR3 has 16 residues. The CDR3 nucleotides are TGTGCCAGCAGCGTAGTCGCCTCCAGCTCCTACAGTGAGCAGTTCTTC. This sequence encodes CASSVVASSSYSEQFF. Supplemented by reference TRBV9 and TRBJ2-1, the full variable domain reads DSGVTQTPKHLITATGQRVTLRCSPRSGDLSVYWYQQSLDQGLQFLIQYYNGEERAKGNILERFSAQQFPDLHSELNLSSLELGDSALYFCASSVVASSSYSEQFFGPGTRLTVL.

This clonotype was seen at least ten times. V is TRBV6-5 and J is TRBJ2-1, with TRBD2 identical over 12 bases. The V gene end was trimmed by 2 bases and the J gene end by 7 bases; junction bases not matched to a gene: 3. The CDR3 length is 15 residues. Looked up from germline, CDR1 is MNHEY and CDR2 is SVGAGI. CDR3 residues: CASSYTGLAGNEQFF. As DNA, the CDR3 is TGTGCCAGCAGTTACACAGGACTAGCGGGAAATGAGCAGTTCTTC.

This clonotype was counted many times. The genes are TRBV6-2 or TRBV6-3 and TRBJ1-5; TRBD1 might be the D (5 bases). The germline V and J ends were trimmed by 6 bases and 2 bases, with 17 bases remaining between them. Germline V lookup: CDR1 MNHEY, CDR2 SVGEGT. This CDR3 is 16 amino acids long. DNA for the CDR3: TGTGCCAGCAGCACCGGGACCCCAGCTGGCAATCAGCCCCAGCATTTT. Amino acid sequence: CASSTGTPAGNQPQHF.

This clonotype was recorded at least ten times. Here the CDR3 DNA reads TGTGCCAGCAGTGAAAGGCTAAAAGTGGGCTACGAGCAGTACTTC. This encodes CASSERLKVGYEQYF. The rearrangement links TRBV2 to TRBJ2-7, with D hard to call. Trimming pared 2 bases from V and 3 bases from J, leaving 14 bases between. Germline V CDR1 and CDR2: SNHLY, FYNNEI. CDR3 length: 15 amino acids.

Many counts were recorded for this clonotype. The CDR3 loop reads CASSLIDTGELFF. The DNA of the CDR3 is TGTGCCAGCAGTTTGATCGACACCGGGGAGCTGTTTTTT. This chain links TRBV28 with TRBJ2-2, with D uncertain. The V end was cut by 3 bases, the J end by 3 bases, with 5 bases between. Germline V CDR1 and CDR2: MDHEN, SYDVKM. CDR3 size: 13 residues.

The chain carries TRBV7-2 and TRBJ2-1; 14 bases match TRBD2. Unmatched junction bases numbered 0, after V lost 3 bases and J lost 14 bases. In germline, CDR1 is SGHTA, CDR2 FQGNSA. This CDR3 is 12 amino acids long. DNA for the CDR3: TGTGCCAGCAGCTTGGGACTAGCGGGAGAGTTCTTC. It specifies CASSLGLAGEFF.

The table lists this clonotype with many counts. The genes are TRBV28 and TRBJ1-5, with D unclear. Germline assignment: CDR1 MDHEN and CDR2 SYDVKM. The CDR3 runs 14 residues. V lost 7 bases, J lost 6 bases, and 16 bases lay in between. For the CDR3, the DNA is TGTGCCAGCACCCTCTCGAGGATTGTTCAGCCCCAGCATTTT. Amino acids: CASTLSRIVQPQHF.